What follows is one TCR beta chain and its context. Its antigen is not identified. This entry is derived from a study of shared clonotypes between healthy human individuals. A deep-level run was used for the assay. Original analysis: Sequence data from immunoSEQ were junction-only and lacked quality scores; consequently, filtering differed. Profiling relied on immunoSEQ multiplex PCR, and the TCRdb table lists in-frame clones only, not all of them. The DNA was the basis for D and trimming; V, J and clone size are from that table. In the table there are around 980,000 clones, 70% to 80% of which are singletons. Study observations and caveats: In general, naive subsets displayed greater estimated richness than memory subsets did.

V was shortened by 5 bases and J by 0 bases, with 17 bases between the two germline ends. CDR1 LNHDA and CDR2 SQIVND come from the germline V gene (reference sequence). The CDR3 runs 17 residues. The V and J genes are TRBV19 and TRBJ1-3; D is ambiguous. The sample taken for sequencing was memory CD4+ T cells from PBMCs. Subset given: CD45RA-negative fraction. This sequence originates from a man younger than 35 in good health. Some clones in this sample may be carry-over from other donors' samples. CDR3 nucleotide sequence: TGTGCCAGTAGTGTCCGTCCTCGTGCCGCCTCTGGAAACACCATATATTTT. This sequence encodes CASSVRPRAASGNTIYF. The entire variable domain, with the rest obtained from reference TRBV19 and TRBJ1-3, is as follows: DGGITQSPKYLFRKEGQNVTLSCEQNLNHDAMYWYRQDPGQGLRLIYYSQIVNDFQKGDIAEGYSVSREKKESFPLTVTSAQKNPTAFYLCASSVRPRAASGNTIYFGEGSWLTVV.